A single sample is the source of the 3 T cell receptor beta chains below, sequenced in a study of shared T cell receptors in the human thymus. Using immunoSEQ multiplex PCR, the repertoire was profiled, and TCRdb retains in-frame clones only, with some absent. The sample yields hundreds of thousands of clones, 70% to 90% seen once. Separately, the same data were catalogued under a study of human thymus T cells.

Input material: thymocytes. The receptors stem from a girl under three years old with a congenital heart defect.

The chain couples TRBV27 to TRBJ2-6; 9 bases agree with TRBD1. This CDR3 is built from 18 residues. Germline CDR1 and CDR2: MNHEY and SMNVEV (reference sequence). Trimming removed 2 bases from V and 1 base from J; junction bases left unmatched: 6. The CDR3 protein is CASSLGGQGFSGANVLTF. The DNA for the CDR3 is TGTGCCAGCAGTTTAGGGGGACAGGGTTTTTCTGGGGCCAACGTCCTGACTTTC.

This CDR3 is CARSSHRRDRWYYEQYF. Written as DNA, the CDR3 is TGTGCCAGAAGCTCGCACCGGCGGGACAGATGGTACTACGAGCAGTACTTC. V and J are TRBV5-3 and TRBJ2-7; possibly TRBD1 for D (7 bases). TRBV5-3 is sorted into the ORF group, with uncertain function. With 3 bases removed from V and 3 bases from J, the gap between germline ends came to 22 bases. The CDR3 totals 17 residues.

The CDR3 here is CASSLTSGGPYSETQYF. The CDR3 nucleotides read TGCGCCAGCAGCTTAACTAGCGGGGGGCCGTATTCGGAGACCCAGTACTTC. This chain links TRBV5-1 with TRBJ2-5; 12 bases align to TRBD2. J lost 5 bases, V lost 2 bases, and 10 bases had no gene match. CDR3 length: 17 residues. Germline V gene lookup returns CDR1 SGHRS and CDR2 YFSETQ.